The rows below give T cell receptor beta chains drawn from one sample of a study of early T cells in non-severe SARS-CoV-2 infection. A single record per CDR3 protein comes from TCRdb applying MiXCR to the 5' RACE reads. Of 20,000 to 25,000 distinct CDR3 sequences listed, around 4% were seen once; the top ten hold about 1.6%. Sequenced input: whole blood. The receptor set was obtained from an adult who was a healthcare worker with PCR-confirmed SARS-CoV-2 infection or an uninfected control (not recorded which). The CDR3 runs from the conserved cysteine through the conserved F or W. A D gene is named only where the DNA matches it firmly.

v_call,d_call,j_call,cdr3_aa
TRBV7-3,TRBD1,TRBJ2-2,CASSLQGALAGVLFF
TRBV12-3/TRBV12-4,.,TRBJ2-4,CASSLGSWSKNIQYF
TRBV30,.,TRBJ2-2,CAWSPYGGLTGELFF
TRBV7-6,TRBD2,TRBJ2-2,CASSSIRLAGGPNTGELFF
TRBV5-1,.,TRBJ1-1,CASSLAFGARTEAFF
TRBV28,.,TRBJ2-3,CAGGLRDTQYF
TRBV6-1,.,TRBJ2-2,CASMTGPGTGELFF
TRBV7-8,TRBD2,TRBJ2-3,CASSLGTSLDTQYF
TRBV12-5,.,TRBJ2-7,CASGDPRGYPYEQYF
TRBV19,TRBD2,TRBJ2-7,CASTSAGGYEQYF
TRBV20-1,TRBD1,TRBJ1-1,CSAIARDRGTEAFF
TRBV11-2,.,TRBJ2-3,CASSLGGGGSDTQYF
TRBV7-3,.,TRBJ1-1,CASSSTGVGERVITEAFF
TRBV11-2,.,TRBJ2-5,CASSLDRGAIPAETQYF
TRBV5-3,.,TRBJ2-6,CARSLADSDSSGANVLTF
TRBV6-6,TRBD1,TRBJ1-4,CASSYSKGGETNEKLFF
TRBV11-2,TRBD2,TRBJ2-7,CASGGLAYYEQYF
TRBV2,.,TRBJ1-2,CASSVGALNYGYTF
TRBV6-1,.,TRBJ2-5,CASSVPGGKETQYF
TRBV12-3/TRBV12-4,.,TRBJ1-1,CASSFGGSTKAFF
TRBV20-1,.,TRBJ2-7,CSASGPSYEQYF
TRBV6-6,.,TRBJ2-3,CASTATGLRPDTQYF
TRBV20-1,TRBD1,TRBJ1-4,CSASGLFRDRDEKLFF
TRBV20-1,TRBD2,TRBJ2-3,CSAGQRGAWTDTQYF
TRBV4-1,.,TRBJ2-7,CASSQYEGPRDEQYF
TRBV7-2,.,TRBJ1-2,CASSFMNYGYTF
TRBV7-9,TRBD1,TRBJ2-7,CASSPRQGIDEQYF
TRBV5-1,TRBD1,TRBJ1-4,CASSIAPGQGNEKLFF
TRBV6-2/TRBV6-3,TRBD1,TRBJ2-2,CASSYDREGSGELFF
TRBV7-8,.,TRBJ1-5,CASSLLVGNQPQHF
TRBV7-6,.,TRBJ2-2,CASRPNTGELFF
TRBV7-2,.,TRBJ2-1,CASSPDRGGGEQFF
TRBV29-1,TRBD1,TRBJ1-3,CSATGETGNTIYF
TRBV2,.,TRBJ1-6,CASEGGVSRNSPLHF